Below are 11 T cell receptor beta chains sequenced from a single sample in a study of T cell responses to AZD1222 COVID-19 vaccine. Some clones are missing from TCRdb's copy, which holds only in-frame ones; the method was immunoSEQ multiplex PCR. The sample lists under 200,000 clones, over 80% seen once, with approximately 2.7% in the top ten. The sample consisted of peripheral blood, taken on day 0 of MenACWY control vaccination. These receptors originate from an adult in good health.

The chain uses TRBV5-4 and TRBJ2-7, with TRBD2 matching 10 bases. Germline V gene data show CDR1 as SGHNT and CDR2 as YYREEE (reference sequence). V shed 4 bases and J 3 bases; nucleotides not matched to a gene: 1. The CDR3 runs to 13 residues. As DNA, the CDR3 is TGTGCCAGCAGCCAGCGGGGGGGCTACGAGCAGTACTTC. Translation: CASSQRGGYEQYF.

This clone is a singleton in its sample. This rearrangement joins TRBV28 to TRBJ1-1, with TRBD1 matching over 7 bases. V gave up 5 bases and J gave up 6 bases; unmatched junction bases: 9. Germline-derived CDR1 and CDR2 are MDHEN and SYDVKM. This CDR3 comprises 14 residues. Written as DNA, the CDR3 is TGTGCCAGCAGTGCCCCGAGGGGGCGATCTGAAGCTTTCTTT. Its protein product is CASSAPRGRSEAFF.

This clone was seen just once. CDR3 sequence: CASKSGRATDTQYF. The DNA for the CDR3 is TGTGCCAGCAAGAGCGGGAGGGCCACAGATACGCAGTATTTT. The chain employs TRBV11-1 and TRBJ2-3; 10 bases line up with TRBD2. This CDR3 region has 14 residues. Trimming cost V 7 bases and J 2 bases; bases outside gene matches: 3. Germline V gene sequence: CDR1 SGHAT, CDR2 FQDESV (reference sequence).

The CDR3 region has the DNA TGTGCCAGCAGTGAGTCAGGGGGCCTCTACGAGCAGTACTTC. Protein sequence: CASSESGGLYEQYF. This chain connects TRBV6-2 or TRBV6-3 to TRBJ2-7, with 8 positions matching TRBD1. The CDR3 consists of 14 residues. Germline V gives CDR1 MNHEY, CDR2 SVGEGT. The V and J ends lost 5 bases and 3 bases, in that order; junction bases with no gene match: 6.

The chain combines TRBV2 with TRBJ2-1; D is undetermined. Trimming cost V 3 bases and J 2 bases, with 14 bases left between them. CDR3 length: 16 amino acids. Germline CDR1 is SNHLY and CDR2 is FYNNEI. The CDR3 protein is CASSDSLGYTYNEQFF. The CDR3 nucleotides are TGTGCCAGCAGTGATAGTTTGGGGTATACCTACAATGAGCAGTTCTTC.

This clone has only one observation. Other DNA sequences of this sample code for an identical CDR3. This chain uses TRBV2 with TRBJ1-4; 7 bases align to TRBD1. Per the germline V gene, CDR1 is SNHLY and CDR2 is FYNNEI. The J segment lost 4 bases and the V segment lost 8 bases, leaving 7 bases of the junction unmatched. The CDR3 loop spans 14 amino acids. Written as DNA, the CDR3 is TGTGCCAGCTGGGGGACAGTTTATAATGAAAAACTGTTTTTT. This gives the protein CASWGTVYNEKLFF.

The chain has TRBV4-1 and TRBJ1-6, with D hard to call. Germline loops: CDR1 MGHRA, CDR2 YSYEKL. Deletions cut 1 base from V and 8 bases from J, with 15 bases between. The CDR3 loop spans 16 amino acids. The CDR3 region has the DNA TGCGCCAGCAGCCAAGTTAAGACCCCGCGGGATTCACCCCTCCACTTT. It yields the protein CASSQVKTPRDSPLHF.

The gene calls are TRBV19 and TRBJ1-4; D is perhaps TRBD1 (6 bases). Germline V lookup: CDR1 LNHDA, CDR2 SQIVND (reference sequence). V lost 5 bases and J lost 7, with 17 bases in between. This CDR3 has 15 residues. The CDR3 DNA reads as TGTGCCAGTAGTTCCGTCGACAGGTCTGCTGAAAAACTGTTTTTT. It is translated as CASSSVDRSAEKLFF.

The table lists this clone with a count of one. CDR3 amino acids: CASSGGRGGNEQFF. CDR3 DNA: TGTGCCAGCTCGGGGGGCAGGGGAGGGAATGAGCAGTTCTTC. The V call is TRBV2, the J call TRBJ2-1, with TRBD2 as a possible D gene (7 bases). CDR1 and CDR2 from the germline V gene are SNHLY and FYNNEI. The CDR3 sequence is 14 residues long. V was trimmed by 8 bases and J by 7 bases, leaving 18 bases between them.

This sequence joins TRBV4-3 and TRBJ2-1; D remains unclear. The CDR3 contains 12 residues. Between the trimmed V and J ends, which lost 2 bases and 7 bases, there was a span of 6 bases. Germline assignment: CDR1 LGHNA and CDR2 YSLEER. CDR3 in DNA: TGCGCCAGCAGCCAATCTAGAAATGAGCAGTTCTTC. This encodes CASSQSRNEQFF.

CDR3 in amino acids: CASSLDRQGSGYTF. The CDR3 DNA is TGTGCCAGCAGCTTAGATCGGCAGGGTTCTGGCTACACCTTC. The chain is built from TRBV7-2 and TRBJ1-2; D perhaps matches TRBD1 (5 bases). Trimming removed 1 base at V and 7 bases at J, with 13 bases between. The CDR3 totals 14 residues. From germline, CDR1 is SGHTA and CDR2 FQGNSA.